One T cell receptor (beta chain) is described in this entry. The antigen is not known. Germline CDR1 MNHNS, CDR2 SASEGT. The length of the CDR3 is 13 residues. V lost 2 bases to trimming and J lost 3 bases, with 7 bases between them. The method was immunoSEQ multiplex PCR; TCRdb's version includes in-frame clones alone and lacks a portion of them. The sample carries about 16,000 clones, 85% to 95% recorded once. This entry comes from a study of T cell clonotyping in hematopoietic cell transplantation. Study-wide results and caveats: At the given depth, recipient repertoires were over 95% de novo clonotypes. No sorting was done, leaving CD4 and CD8 contributions mixed. Recipient TCR diversity dropped after transplant; expanded clonotypes rose from day 30 to 180.

The rearrangement joins TRBV6-1 to TRBJ1-1, with a tentative D call TRBD1 (5 bases). The sequenced sample consisted of peripheral blood mononuclear cells. The TCR was taken from a man in his forties or fifties in good health. Some clones in this sample may be carry-over from other donors' samples. Here the CDR3 DNA reads TGTGCCAGCAGTGAAAGGGGATACACTGAAGCTTTCTTT. It specifies CASSERGYTEAFF.